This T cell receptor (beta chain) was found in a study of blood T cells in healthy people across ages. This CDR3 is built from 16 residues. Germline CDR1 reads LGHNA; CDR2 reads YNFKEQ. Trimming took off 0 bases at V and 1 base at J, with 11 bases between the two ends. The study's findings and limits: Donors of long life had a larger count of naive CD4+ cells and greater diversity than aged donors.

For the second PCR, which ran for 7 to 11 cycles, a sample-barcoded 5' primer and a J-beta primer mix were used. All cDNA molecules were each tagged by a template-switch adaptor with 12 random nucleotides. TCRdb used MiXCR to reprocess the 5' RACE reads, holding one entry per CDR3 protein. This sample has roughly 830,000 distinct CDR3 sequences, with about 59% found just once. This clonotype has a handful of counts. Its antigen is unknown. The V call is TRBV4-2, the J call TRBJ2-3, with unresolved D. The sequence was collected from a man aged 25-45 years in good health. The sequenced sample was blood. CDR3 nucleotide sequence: TGTGCCAGCAGCCAAGAAGGGCAGCCGGGCACAGATACGCAGTATTTT. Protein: CASSQEGQPGTDTQYF.